This T cell receptor (beta chain) came from a study of Graves' ophthalmopathy and Graves' hyperthyroidism. This clonotype was seen at least ten times. The length of the CDR3 is 14 residues. CDR1 LNHDA and CDR2 SQIVND come from the germline V gene (reference sequence). Trimming took off 8 bases at V and 1 base at J, with 14 bases between the two ends. Transcripts of RNA were the source for amplifying TCR beta CDR3 regions. First-round RT-PCR used HTBI primers; second-round multiplex PCR followed. One entry per CDR3 protein results from TCRdb running MiXCR on the multiplex PCR reads. This table has approximately 700,000 distinct CDR3 sequences, about 44% appearing once.

The chain has TRBV19 and TRBJ1-1, with D perhaps matching TRBD1 (6 bases). The receptor was isolated from an adult man with Graves' ophthalmopathy. Source material: peripheral blood. DNA of the CDR3: TGTGCCAGTCGGAGTTCGGGACAGAACACTGAAGCTTTCTTT. Its translation: CASRSSGQNTEAFF.